Shown below are 6 T cell receptor beta chains from a single sample sequenced in a study of cytomegalovirus exposure and HLA in healthy donors. Primers for the PCR totalled 60 Vbeta and 13 Jbeta. Only in-frame clones appear in the TCRdb table, and some are missing; sequencing was by immunoSEQ multiplex PCR. Of about 110,000 clones in the sample, around 73% were seen once. Specimen: PBMCs. The source of these receptors is a middle-aged woman in good health and CMV-seropositive.

This sequence joins TRBV28 and TRBJ2-5; 8 positions agree with TRBD2. Germline CDR1 reads MDHEN; CDR2 reads SYDVKM. The CDR3 runs to 14 residues. Losses at the gene ends were 6 bases for V and 5 bases for J; bases not matched to a gene: 8. This CDR3 is CASRFSGGRETQYF. CDR3 nucleotide sequence: TGTGCCAGCAGATTTTCGGGGGGGCGGGAGACCCAGTACTTC.

The chain links TRBV27 to TRBJ1-2; possibly TRBD1 for D (6 bases). Germline CDR1 reads MNHEY; CDR2 reads SMNVEV (reference sequence). This CDR3 has 15 residues. V lost 5 bases, J lost 5 bases, and 18 bases lay in between. CDR3: CASSPTLGGPYGYTF. The CDR3 DNA reads as TGTGCCAGCAGTCCCACCCTGGGGGGGCCTTATGGCTACACCTTC.

The J gene is TRBJ1-2, the V gene TRBV4-3; TRBD1 agrees at 7 bases. This CDR3 contains 14 residues. V shed 1 base, J shed 4 bases, and the junction held 3 bases outside the gene matches. Germline values: CDR1 LGHNA, CDR2 YSLEER. CDR3 in DNA: TGCGCCAGCAGCCAAGGGGACAGTACCTATGGCTACACCTTC. This encodes CASSQGDSTYGYTF.

The chain couples TRBV9 to TRBJ1-6; the match to TRBD1 covers 9 bases. V shed 1 base and J 7 bases; nucleotides not matched to a gene: 3. The CDR3 has 15 amino acids. The germline CDR1 and CDR2 sequences are SGDLS and YYNGEE. CDR3 in DNA: TGTGCCAGCAGCGTATCGGGACAGGGAAATTCACCCCTCCACTTT. This codes for CASSVSGQGNSPLHF.

Written as DNA, the CDR3 is TGTGCCAGCAGCCAAGACAGGCAGGATGGCTACACCTTC. Translated, it gives CASSQDRQDGYTF. The V and J genes are TRBV4-2 and TRBJ1-2; D remains ambiguous. CDR1 LGHNA and CDR2 YNFKEQ come from the germline V gene. This CDR3 spans 13 amino acids. The ends were cut back, 0 bases at V and 6 bases at J, with 8 bases in the middle.

To note about this clone: The sample carries other DNA sequences with the same CDR3. J is TRBJ1-6 and V is TRBV6-6; weak D call: TRBD1 (5 bases). The CDR3 loop spans 13 amino acids. Germline V lookup: CDR1 MNHNY, CDR2 SVGAGI (reference sequence). Trimming removed 5 bases from V and 9 bases from J, with 11 bases in between. The CDR3 here is CASSPTGISPLHF. The CDR3 nucleotides are TGTGCCAGCAGTCCAACAGGAATTTCACCCCTCCACTTT.